The 7 T cell receptor beta chains presented below share a single source sample, sequenced in a study of graft-versus-host responses after intestinal transplantation. The protocol was immunoSEQ multiplex PCR, while the TCRdb copy is restricted to in-frame clones and leaves out a portion. The data contain some 31,000 clones, approximately 90% of them singletons. The sequencing used PBMCs, collected 450 to 480 days after intestinal transplantation. Receptor source: a human patient who received an intestinal transplant, so some T cells may come from the graft donor.

The rearrangement links TRBV2 to TRBJ1-1; TRBD1 matches 8 bases. This CDR3 is 14 amino acids long. CDR1 and CDR2 from the germline V gene are SNHLY and FYNNEI. With 7 bases clipped from V and 1 base from J, the junction kept 5 bases outside the gene matches. The CDR3 loop is CASMIRGPNTEAFF. In DNA form, the CDR3 reads TGTGCCAGCATGATCAGGGGGCCGAACACTGAAGCTTTCTTT. Using reference TRBV2 and TRBJ1-1 for the parts outside the CDR3, the full variable domain is EPEVTQTPSHQVTQMGQEVILRCVPISNHLYFYWYRQILGQKVEFLVSFYNNEISEKSEIFDDQFSVERPDGSNFTLKIRSTKLEDSAMYFCASMIRGPNTEAFFGQGTRLTVV.

The genes are TRBV29-1 and TRBJ1-1; perhaps TRBD1 as D (5 bases). Germline V gene data show CDR1 as SQVTM and CDR2 as ANQGSEA. Trimming took off 5 bases at V and 4 bases at J, with 14 bases between the two ends. The CDR3 extends over 13 amino acids. The DNA of the CDR3 is TGCAGCGTTTCGGGGGACGGATCCACTGAAGCTTTCTTT. This gives the protein CSVSGDGSTEAFF.

The sample holds one count of this clone. V is TRBV28 and J is TRBJ2-3, with 7 bases aligning to TRBD1. V dropped 7 bases and J dropped 15; count of bases not matched to a gene: 10. The germline V gene encodes CDR1 MDHEN and CDR2 SYDVKM. This CDR3 is 11 amino acids long. CDR3 nucleotides: TGTGCCAGCACTCTCGGGACAGCGCTATATTTT. Translation: CASTLGTALYF.

The chain uses TRBV4-1 and TRBJ2-7; the D is unclear. This CDR3 comprises 14 residues. Germline-derived CDR1 and CDR2 are MGHRA and YSYEKL. V lost 0 bases and J 2 bases, leaving 8 bases between the germline ends. The CDR3 protein is CASSQEVVTYEQYF. CDR3 nucleotides: TGCGCCAGCAGCCAAGAAGTGGTAACCTACGAGCAGTACTTC.

This clone was observed a few times. This chain joins TRBV28 and TRBJ2-3; TRBD2 agrees at 9 bases. Germline loops: CDR1 MDHEN, CDR2 SYDVKM. Trimming took 3 bases from V and 5 from J; bases not matched to a gene: 9. This CDR3 spans 16 amino acids. Written as DNA, the CDR3 is TGTGCCAGCAGTTTTTACGACGGAGCGGGAGGAGATACGCAGTATTTT. It specifies CASSFYDGAGGDTQYF.

This sequence joins TRBV2 and TRBJ2-5; D ambiguous. The germline V and J ends were trimmed by 3 bases and 5 bases, with 16 bases remaining between them. Germline loops: CDR1 SNHLY, CDR2 FYNNEI. The CDR3 runs to 15 residues. The CDR3 DNA reads as TGTGCCAGCAGTGAGGTTTTCCGCGTGGCTGAGACCCAGTACTTC. It translates to CASSEVFRVAETQYF.

The V gene is TRBV4-2, the J gene TRBJ2-3; 11 bases agree with TRBD2. The CDR3 runs to 19 residues. Trimming took 5 bases from V and 1 from J; bases not matched to a gene: 14. In germline, CDR1 is LGHNA, CDR2 YNFKEQ. CDR3 in amino acids: CASSYRTGILAGGTDTQYF. CDR3 bases: TGTGCCAGCAGCTATCGGACAGGGATACTAGCGGGAGGCACAGATACGCAGTATTTT.